This TCR beta chain was recorded in a study of OX40 agonist ivuxolimab in advanced cancers. Study-level background: The dose of intravenous ivuxolimab that patients received every 2 weeks ranged from 0.01 to 10 mg/kg. Findings and limits, study-wide: Still undetermined is the antigen specificity of the expanded peripheral T cells. Low normalized T-cell clonal expansion was also seen in some nonresponders. In CD8+ T cells, expanded clones were on average more numerous than in CD4+.

This table comes from immunoSEQ multiplex PCR, and its TCRdb copy is limited to in-frame clones, with some not included. Of 45,000 to 65,000 clones listed, about 81% are singletons. About this clone itself: What it binds is not known.

The specimen comprised CD4+ or CD8+ T cells sorted from blood, sampled in a trial of the OX40 agonist ivuxolimab. This sequence was found in an adult with an advanced solid tumor such as melanoma, head and neck, liver or kidney cancer.

CDR3 region: CASSPAGPLYNEQFF. CDR3 coding DNA: TGTGCCAGCAGCCCAGCGGGACCCCTATACAATGAGCAGTTCTTC. The J gene is TRBJ2-1, the V gene TRBV7-6, with 7 positions matching TRBD2. Germline V gene data show CDR1 as SGHVS and CDR2 as FNYEAQ. V was clipped by 5 bases and J by 4 bases; unmatched bases: 8. The CDR3 extends over 15 amino acids.